A single sample is the source of the 21 T cell receptor beta chains below, sequenced in a study of blood T cell repertoires in COVID-19. The protocol was immunoSEQ multiplex PCR, while the TCRdb copy is restricted to in-frame clones and leaves out a portion. The sample has over 200,000 clones, approximately 80% seen once. The sample taken for sequencing was PBMCs or T cells enriched from blood (not recorded which). The receptors derive from a man aged 40-50 years who had recovered from COVID-19.

This chain connects TRBV11-2 to TRBJ1-2, with TRBD1 identical over 9 bases. The ends lost 5 bases at V and 0 bases at J; junction bases unmatched: 16. The CDR3 sequence is 19 residues long. The germline gives CDR1 SGHAT, CDR2 FQNNGV. CDR3 in amino acids: CASSPTPGQGKGTNYGYTF. DNA of the CDR3: TGTGCCAGCAGCCCCACCCCCGGACAGGGGAAGGGTACTAACTATGGCTACACCTTC.

In its sample, this clone was seen once. The chain joins TRBV2 to TRBJ2-7; D not resolved. The CDR3 covers 12 residues. Germline lookup yields CDR1 SNHLY and CDR2 FYNNEI. V lost 9 bases and J lost 4, with 13 bases in between. Here the CDR3 DNA reads TGTGCCAGTCGCGGCGGCTCGTACGAGCAGTACTTC. This sequence encodes CASRGGSYEQYF.

The chain couples TRBV15 to TRBJ2-1; D not certain. The CDR3 contains 13 residues. The V end lost 0 bases, the J end lost 6 bases, and 6 bases lay between the germline ends. Per germline, CDR1 LNHNV and CDR2 YYDKDF (reference sequence). The CDR3 loop reads CATSRDVINEQFF. The CDR3 region has the DNA TGTGCCACCAGCAGAGACGTAATCAATGAGCAGTTCTTC.

The chain uses TRBV6-5 and TRBJ1-3; the D gene is possibly TRBD1 (6 bases). V was shortened by 7 bases and J by 4 bases, with 11 bases between the two germline ends. Germline loops: CDR1 MNHEY, CDR2 SVGAGI. CDR3 length: 13 amino acids. CDR3 bases: TGTGCCAGCATAGGGGGGGACGGAAACACCATATATTTT. This gives the protein CASIGGDGNTIYF.

The chain is built from TRBV5-1 and TRBJ1-1, with D possibly matching TRBD1 (5 bases). CDR3 length: 16 residues. Germline V gives CDR1 SGHRS, CDR2 YFSETQ. V lost 0 bases, J lost 4 bases, and 16 bases lay in between. The CDR3 bases are TGCGCCAGCAGCTTGGCAGGGCCAATAAGTAGCACTGAAGCTTTCTTT. Protein sequence: CASSLAGPISSTEAFF.

This clone has more than one count but fewer than ten. The V gene is TRBV28, the J gene TRBJ1-3; 10 bases line up with TRBD1. The CDR3 has 16 amino acids. Germline V CDR1 and CDR2: MDHEN, SYDVKM. J was trimmed by 3 bases and V by 3 bases; bases with no gene match: 5. This CDR3 is CASSFRQGASGNTIYF. CDR3 DNA sequence: TGTGCCAGCAGTTTCCGACAGGGGGCGAGTGGAAACACCATATATTTT.

V usage is TRBV5-1 and J usage is TRBJ1-5; 9 bases are a match to TRBD1. The ends lost 0 bases at V and 5 bases at J; junction bases unmatched: 18. This CDR3 region has 20 residues. Per germline, CDR1 SGHRS and CDR2 YFSETQ. The CDR3 DNA reads as TGCGCCAGCAGCTTGGCCTATCGGACAGGGGTTTGGGAGAGCTATCAGCCCCAGCATTTT. It specifies CASSLAYRTGVWESYQPQHF.

The V gene is TRBV5-4, the J gene TRBJ2-3; 12 bases match TRBD2. The germline V gene has CDR1 SGHNT and CDR2 YYREEE (reference sequence). Germline trimming cut 4 bases from V and 4 bases from J; bases unmatched to any gene: 7. The CDR3 length is 16 residues. In DNA, the CDR3 is TGTGCCAGCAGCCCAGAGCTAGCGGGAGGGCCAGATACGCAGTATTTT. Its translation is CASSPELAGGPDTQYF.

The chain carries TRBV28 and TRBJ2-1; D possibly corresponds to TRBD1 (5 bases). Trimming removed 8 bases from V and 5 bases from J, with 10 bases in between. The CDR3 contains 12 residues. Germline V gene sequence: CDR1 MDHEN, CDR2 SYDVKM. CDR3: CASPGHHNEQFF. The CDR3, as DNA: TGTGCCAGCCCCGGACATCACAATGAGCAGTTCTTC.

In nucleotides, the CDR3 is TGCGCCAGCAGCCCCCGGAGGGGCGGCTATGGCTACACCTTC. The encoded protein is CASSPRRGGYGYTF. The chain carries TRBV4-3 and TRBJ1-2; tentative D call: TRBD1 (5 bases). Germline values: CDR1 LGHNA, CDR2 YSLEER. V lost 4 bases and J lost 4, with 13 bases in between. The CDR3 covers 14 residues.

With regard to this clone: The sample contains more than one DNA sequence encoding this CDR3. The rearrangement uses TRBV28 and TRBJ1-2, with TRBD1 identical over 7 bases. With V trimmed by 3 bases and J by 8 bases, 6 bases remained unmatched. The CDR3 is made up of 13 amino acids. Germline-derived CDR1 and CDR2 are MDHEN and SYDVKM. CDR3 loop: CASSLEGAGGYTF. As DNA, the CDR3 is TGTGCCAGCAGTTTGGAGGGGGCGGGCGGCTACACCTTC.

This clone was observed a few times. This sequence joins TRBV9 and TRBJ1-2; D may be TRBD1 (6 bases). Trimming took 0 bases from V and 7 from J, leaving 13 bases between them. Per the germline V gene, CDR1 is SGDLS and CDR2 is YYNGEE. The CDR3 is 14 residues long. CDR3 in DNA: TGTGCCAGCAGCGTAGGAATGGGGGCTGGTGGCTACACCTTC. This translates into CASSVGMGAGGYTF.

The chain carries TRBV11-2 and TRBJ2-3; weak D call: TRBD1 (7 bases). The CDR3 runs to 16 residues. Trimming took off 3 bases at V and 4 bases at J, with 17 bases between the two ends. Germline V lookup: CDR1 SGHAT, CDR2 FQNNGV. The CDR3 region is CASSFWGDSLADTQYF. CDR3 sequence (DNA): TGTGCCAGCAGCTTTTGGGGGGACAGTTTGGCAGATACGCAGTATTTT.

This chain connects TRBV5-1 to TRBJ2-7, with 11 bases lining up with TRBD1. Per germline, CDR1 SGHRS and CDR2 YFSETQ. Germline trimming cut 4 bases from V and 3 bases from J; bases unmatched to any gene: 3. This CDR3 is built from 14 residues. For the CDR3, the DNA is TGCGCCAGCAGCGCCGGGACAGGGGGCTACGAGCAGTACTTC. Translated, it gives CASSAGTGGYEQYF.

The CDR3 loop reads CASSPQHTDTQYF. The DNA for the CDR3 is TGTGCCAGCTCACCGCAACACACAGATACGCAGTATTTT. The V gene is TRBV18, the J gene TRBJ2-3; D is ambiguous. With 3 bases removed from V and 2 bases from J, the gap between germline ends came to 6 bases. Germline V gene lookup returns CDR1 KGHSH and CDR2 LQKENI. The CDR3 runs 13 residues.

The chain carries TRBV7-2 and TRBJ2-7; 7 bases map to TRBD2. The junction had 6 bases not matched to a gene; V was cut back by 4 bases and J by 9 bases. Germline V gene sequence: CDR1 SGHTA, CDR2 FQGNSA. The CDR3 has 12 residues. For the CDR3, the DNA is TGTGCCAGCAGCTGGTCGGGGGGATGGCAGTACTTC. It codes for CASSWSGGWQYF.

V usage is TRBV29-1 and J usage is TRBJ2-3, with D tentatively TRBD1 (8 bases). This CDR3 region has 16 residues. V dropped 4 bases and J dropped 7 bases, with 24 bases sitting between them. Per the germline V gene, CDR1 is SQVTM and CDR2 is ANQGSEA. CDR3 coding DNA: TGCAGCGTTGCCGACAGGGGAGGGGGACATGGACATACGCAGTATTTT. This gives the protein CSVADRGGGHGHTQYF.

The CDR3 protein is CASSLGRGGHNEQFF. The DNA for the CDR3 is TGTGCCAGCAGTTTAGGCCGGGGGGGACACAATGAGCAGTTCTTC. The genes are TRBV27 and TRBJ2-1; 8 bases fit TRBD2. The germline V gene encodes CDR1 MNHEY and CDR2 SMNVEV (reference sequence). The CDR3 covers 15 residues. With V trimmed by 2 bases and J by 5 bases, 5 bases remained unmatched.

The gene calls are TRBV18 and TRBJ1-2; 7 bases map to TRBD1. Germline CDR1 KGHSH, CDR2 LQKENI. This CDR3 is 14 amino acids long. Unmatched junction bases numbered 10, after V lost 5 bases and J lost 7 bases. Written as DNA, the CDR3 is TGTGCCAGCTCATCGACAGGGAAGATCCGTGGCTACACCTTC. This codes for CASSSTGKIRGYTF.

This clone has just a few counts. CDR3 DNA sequence: TGTGCCAGCAGCTCTATAAGCGTTCAAGAGACCCAGTACTTC. It codes for CASSSISVQETQYF. The chain links TRBV7-8 to TRBJ2-5; no clear D. CDR1 and CDR2 (germline): SGHVS, FQNEAQ. This CDR3 contains 14 residues. V was pared by 4 bases and J by 2 bases, with 11 bases between.

This clone was seen more than once but under ten times. The chain recombines TRBV9 with TRBJ1-1; 7 bases are shared with TRBD1. This CDR3 contains 13 residues. V was clipped by 2 bases and J by 3 bases; unmatched bases: 1. Germline-derived CDR1 and CDR2 are SGDLS and YYNGEE. The CDR3 region has the DNA TGTGCCAGCAGCGTGACAGGGCACACTGAAGCTTTCTTT. Protein product: CASSVTGHTEAFF. The full variable domain, in which reference TRBV9 and TRBJ1-1 provide the parts outside the CDR3, is DSGVTQTPKHLITATGQRVTLRCSPRSGDLSVYWYQQSLDQGLQFLIQYYNGEERAKGNILERFSAQQFPDLHSELNLSSLELGDSALYFCASSVTGHTEAFFGQGTRLTVV.